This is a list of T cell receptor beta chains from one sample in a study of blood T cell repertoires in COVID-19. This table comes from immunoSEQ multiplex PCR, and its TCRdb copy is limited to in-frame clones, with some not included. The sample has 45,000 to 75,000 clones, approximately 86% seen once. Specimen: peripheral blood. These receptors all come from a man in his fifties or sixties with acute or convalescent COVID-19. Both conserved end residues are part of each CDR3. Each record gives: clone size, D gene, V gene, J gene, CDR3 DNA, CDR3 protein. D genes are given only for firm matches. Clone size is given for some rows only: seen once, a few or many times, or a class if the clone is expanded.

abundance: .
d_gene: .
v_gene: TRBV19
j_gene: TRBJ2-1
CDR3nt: TGTGCCAGTAGTCTCAGAGGGACTTTTAGCTACAATGAGCAGTTCTTC
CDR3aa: CASSLRGTFSYNEQFF

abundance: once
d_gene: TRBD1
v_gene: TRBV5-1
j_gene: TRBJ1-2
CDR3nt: TGCGCCAGCAGCCCGGGACAGTTCACTAACTATGGCTACACCTTC
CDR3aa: CASSPGQFTNYGYTF

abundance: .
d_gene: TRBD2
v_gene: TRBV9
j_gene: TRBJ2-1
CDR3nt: TGTGCCAGCAGCGCTAGCGGGAGTCCCTACAATGAGCAGTTCTTC
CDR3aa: CASSASGSPYNEQFF

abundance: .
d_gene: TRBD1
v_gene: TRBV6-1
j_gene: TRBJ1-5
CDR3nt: TGTGCCAGCAGTGCGGGGGGACAGGTTAGCAATCAGCCCCAGCATTTT
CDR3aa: CASSAGGQVSNQPQHF

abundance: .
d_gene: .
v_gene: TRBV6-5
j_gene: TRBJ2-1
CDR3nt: TGTGCCAGCAGTTACTCGTCAGGACAAGTATACAATGAGCAGTTCTTC
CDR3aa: CASSYSSGQVYNEQFF

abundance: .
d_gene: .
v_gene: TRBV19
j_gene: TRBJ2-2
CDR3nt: TGTGCCAGTAGTATCACCCCCCGCGCTGTCGGGGAGCTGTTTTTT
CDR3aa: CASSITPRAVGELFF

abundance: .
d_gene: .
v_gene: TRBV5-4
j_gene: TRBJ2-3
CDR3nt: TGTGCCAGCAGCTTGGGGGGCTATTCCGGAGATACGCAGTATTTT
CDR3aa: CASSLGGYSGDTQYF

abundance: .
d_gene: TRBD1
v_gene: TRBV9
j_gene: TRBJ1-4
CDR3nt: TGTGCCAGCAGCCCGGGACAGCCGGCCCTCTGGGAAAAACTGTTTTTT
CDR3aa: CASSPGQPALWEKLFF

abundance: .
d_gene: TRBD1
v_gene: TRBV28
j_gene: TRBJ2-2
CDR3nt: TGTGCCAGCAGTCCTGGACAGGGGAAGGTCACCGGGGAGCTGTTTTTT
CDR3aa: CASSPGQGKVTGELFF

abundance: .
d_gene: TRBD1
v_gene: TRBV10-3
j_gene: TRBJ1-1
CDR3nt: TGTGCCACATGGACAGGGGCGGTAAGAGACACTGAAGCTTTCTTT
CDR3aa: CATWTGAVRDTEAFF

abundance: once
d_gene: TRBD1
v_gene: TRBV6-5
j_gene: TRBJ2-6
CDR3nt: TGTGCCAGCGTGCAGGGGGCTCTGGGGGCCAACGTCCTGACTTTC
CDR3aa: CASVQGALGANVLTF

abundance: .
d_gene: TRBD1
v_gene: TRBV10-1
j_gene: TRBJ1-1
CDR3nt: TGCGCCAGCAGCCGGGACAGCTCGAACACTGAAGCTTTCTTT
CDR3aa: CASSRDSSNTEAFF

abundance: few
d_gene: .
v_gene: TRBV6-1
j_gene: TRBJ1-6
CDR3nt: TGTGCCAGCAGTGAAGCCACGGGGAATTCACCCCTCCACTTT
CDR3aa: CASSEATGNSPLHF

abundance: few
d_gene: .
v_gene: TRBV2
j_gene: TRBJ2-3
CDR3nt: TGTGCCAGCAGTGAACCGAGACAGGTTACGCAGTATTTT
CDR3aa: CASSEPRQVTQYF

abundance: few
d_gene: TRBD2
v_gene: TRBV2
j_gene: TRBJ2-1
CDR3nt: TGTGCCAGCAGTGGGCTAGCGGGAGTAGCGAATGAGCAGTTCTTC
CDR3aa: CASSGLAGVANEQFF

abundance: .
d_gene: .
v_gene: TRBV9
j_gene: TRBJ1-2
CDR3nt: TGTGCCAGCAGCACCTATGATAGGGGCCATGGCTACACCTTC
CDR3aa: CASSTYDRGHGYTF

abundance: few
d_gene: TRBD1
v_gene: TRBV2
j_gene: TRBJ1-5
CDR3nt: TGTGCCACCAGCGGGGGCAGGGGGGTCAATCAGCCCCAGCATTTT
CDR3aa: CATSGGRGVNQPQHF

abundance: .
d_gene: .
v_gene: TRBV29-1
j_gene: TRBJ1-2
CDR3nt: TGCAGCACTTACACAGCACCCTTTGGCTACACCTTC
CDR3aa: CSTYTAPFGYTF

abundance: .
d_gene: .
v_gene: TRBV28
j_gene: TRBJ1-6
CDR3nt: TGTGCCAGCAGCCAGATCCGTGCCCAATACAACAATTCACCCCTCCACTTT
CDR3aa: CASSQIRAQYNNSPLHF

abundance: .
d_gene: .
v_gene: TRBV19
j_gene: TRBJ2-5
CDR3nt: TGTGCCAGTAGCCAGGTTGAAATTGGCCAGACCCAGTACTTC
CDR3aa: CASSQVEIGQTQYF

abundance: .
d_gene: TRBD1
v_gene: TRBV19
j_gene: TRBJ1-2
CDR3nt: TGTGCCAGTAGTCCTGTAAGGGGGCCTGGCTATGGCTACACCTTC
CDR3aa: CASSPVRGPGYGYTF

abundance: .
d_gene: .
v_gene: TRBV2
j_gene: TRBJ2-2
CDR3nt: TGTGCCAGCAGTGAAGAGGGAGGGGGTGCCGGGGAGCTGTTTTTT
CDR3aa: CASSEEGGGAGELFF

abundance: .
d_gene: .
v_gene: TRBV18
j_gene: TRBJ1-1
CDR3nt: TGTGCCAGCTCATCCTCAGGGGTTCAGACTGAAGCTTTCTTT
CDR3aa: CASSSSGVQTEAFF

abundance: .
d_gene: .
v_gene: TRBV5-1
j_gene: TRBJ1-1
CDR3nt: TGCGCCAGTACAGACCAGGGTAACACTGAAGCTTTCTTT
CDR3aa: CASTDQGNTEAFF

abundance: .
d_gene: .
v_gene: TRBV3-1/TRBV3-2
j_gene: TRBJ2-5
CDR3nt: TGTGCCAGCAGCCAAGCCAACAGGGCCCTGAACTTC
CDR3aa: CASSQANRALNF

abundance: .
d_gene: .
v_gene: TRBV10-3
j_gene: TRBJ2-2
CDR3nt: TGTGCCATCAGTGAGTCGAGATTCGGCCTGAGAGGATCAAACACCGGGGAGCTGTTTTTT
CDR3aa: CAISESRFGLRGSNTGELFF

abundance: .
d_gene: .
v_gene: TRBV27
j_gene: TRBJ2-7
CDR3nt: TGTGCCAGCAGTTCCGTAGGAGGGGGGGACTACGAGCAGTACTTC
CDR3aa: CASSSVGGGDYEQYF

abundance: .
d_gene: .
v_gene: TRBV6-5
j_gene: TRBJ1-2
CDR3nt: TGTGCCAGCAGTCACGGTAATCCCACTAACTATGGCTACACCTTC
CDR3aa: CASSHGNPTNYGYTF

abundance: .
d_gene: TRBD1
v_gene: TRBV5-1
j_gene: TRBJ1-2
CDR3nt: TGCGCCAGCAGCTTGGAGGAGGGGGCGGAGTATGGCTACACCTTC
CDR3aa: CASSLEEGAEYGYTF

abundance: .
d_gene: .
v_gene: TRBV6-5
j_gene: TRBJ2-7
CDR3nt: TGTGCCAGCAGAAGGAGCCAACCCGCGGACGAGCAGTACTTC
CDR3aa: CASRRSQPADEQYF

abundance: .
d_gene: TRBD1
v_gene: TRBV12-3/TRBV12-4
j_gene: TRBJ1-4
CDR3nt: TGTGCCACCCAGGGACAGAGAAGGGAAAAACTGTTTTTT
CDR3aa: CATQGQRREKLFF

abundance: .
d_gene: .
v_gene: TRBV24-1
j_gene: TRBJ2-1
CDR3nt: TGTGCCACCAGTTCCAGGGGTGAGCAGTTCTTC
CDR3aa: CATSSRGEQFF

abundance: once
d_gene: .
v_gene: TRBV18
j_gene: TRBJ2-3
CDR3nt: TGTGCCAGCTCACCACACCACCTCGGCGGTTGGTATGTCGTAGGCACCACAGATACGCAGTATTTT
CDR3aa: CASSPHHLGGWYVVGTTDTQYF

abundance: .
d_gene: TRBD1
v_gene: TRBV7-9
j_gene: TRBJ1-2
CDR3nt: TGTGCCAGCAGCGCCATAAGGGACAGGGCAAACTATGGCTACACCTTC
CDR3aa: CASSAIRDRANYGYTF

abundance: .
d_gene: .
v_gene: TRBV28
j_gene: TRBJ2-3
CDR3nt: TGTGCCAGCACCTCGGACAGAGGGAAGTATTTT
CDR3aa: CASTSDRGKYF

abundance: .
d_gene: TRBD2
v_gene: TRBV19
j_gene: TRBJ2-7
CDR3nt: TGTGCCAGTAGCTCCGGGGGGGCCAACTCCTACGAGCAGTACTTC
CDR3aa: CASSSGGANSYEQYF

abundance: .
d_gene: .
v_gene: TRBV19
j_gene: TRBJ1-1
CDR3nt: TGTGCCAGTAGGGACAGAAGGAACACTGAAGCTTTCTTT
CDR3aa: CASRDRRNTEAFF

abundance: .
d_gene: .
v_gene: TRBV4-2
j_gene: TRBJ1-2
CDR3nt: TGTGCCAGCAGCCAAGGGTTCGGGGATGGCTACACCTTC
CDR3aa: CASSQGFGDGYTF

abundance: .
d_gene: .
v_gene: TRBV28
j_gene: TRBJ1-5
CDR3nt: TGTGCCAGCAGCCCCCAGGGCAGCGGCAATCAGCCCCAGCATTTT
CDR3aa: CASSPQGSGNQPQHF

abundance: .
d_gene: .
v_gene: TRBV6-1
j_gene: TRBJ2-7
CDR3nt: TGTGCCAGCAGTGTCAGGGGGGACCCACTCCTGGGCTACGAGCAGTACTTC
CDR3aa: CASSVRGDPLLGYEQYF

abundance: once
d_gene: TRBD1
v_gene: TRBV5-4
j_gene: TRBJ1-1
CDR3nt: TGTGCCAGCAGCCAGGGACAGGGTTACCTAATGAACACTGAAGCTTTCTTT
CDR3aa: CASSQGQGYLMNTEAFF

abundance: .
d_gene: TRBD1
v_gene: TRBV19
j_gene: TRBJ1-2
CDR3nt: TGTGCCAGCCACACCCCAGGAGGACAGGGGGGTATCGATGGCTACACCTTC
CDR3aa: CASHTPGGQGGIDGYTF

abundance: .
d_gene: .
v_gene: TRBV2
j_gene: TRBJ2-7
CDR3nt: TGTGCCAGCAGTGTCGACAACTCCTACGAGCAGTACTTC
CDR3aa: CASSVDNSYEQYF

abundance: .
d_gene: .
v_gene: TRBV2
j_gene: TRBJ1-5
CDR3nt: TGTGCCAGCAGTGATCAAGCAGGGATCAATCAGCCCCAGCATTTT
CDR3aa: CASSDQAGINQPQHF

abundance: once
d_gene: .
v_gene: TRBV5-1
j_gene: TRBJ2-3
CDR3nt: TGCGCCAGCAGCTCCCCCAGCGGGTGGAGGTCGGATACGCAGTATTTT
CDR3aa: CASSSPSGWRSDTQYF

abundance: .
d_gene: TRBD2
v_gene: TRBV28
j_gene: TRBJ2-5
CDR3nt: TGTGCCAGCAGACTAGCGGGAGTGGAGACCCAGTACTTC
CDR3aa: CASRLAGVETQYF

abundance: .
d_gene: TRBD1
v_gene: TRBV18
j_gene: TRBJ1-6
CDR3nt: TGTGCCAGCTCATCAACGGGACAGGGAAATTCACCCCTCCACTTT
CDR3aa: CASSSTGQGNSPLHF